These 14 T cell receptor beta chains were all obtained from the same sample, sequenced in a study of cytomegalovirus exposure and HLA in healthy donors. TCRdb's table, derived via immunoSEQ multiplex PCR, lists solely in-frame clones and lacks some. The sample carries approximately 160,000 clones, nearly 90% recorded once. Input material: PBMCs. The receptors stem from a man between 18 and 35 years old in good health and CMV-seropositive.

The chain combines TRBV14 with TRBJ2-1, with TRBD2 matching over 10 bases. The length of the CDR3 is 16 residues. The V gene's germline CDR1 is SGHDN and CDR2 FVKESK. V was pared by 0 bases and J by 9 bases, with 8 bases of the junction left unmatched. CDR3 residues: CASSQDLLAGVSEQFF. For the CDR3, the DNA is TGTGCCAGCAGCCAAGATCTCCTAGCGGGAGTGAGTGAGCAGTTCTTC.

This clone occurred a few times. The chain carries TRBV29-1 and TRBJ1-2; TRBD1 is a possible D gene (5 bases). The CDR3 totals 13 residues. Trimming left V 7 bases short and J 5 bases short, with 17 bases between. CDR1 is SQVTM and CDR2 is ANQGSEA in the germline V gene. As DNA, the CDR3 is TGCAGCGCTGCTGACAGAAATCGGTATGGCTACACCTTC. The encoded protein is CSAADRNRYGYTF. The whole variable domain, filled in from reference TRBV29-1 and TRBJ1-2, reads SAVISQKPSRDICQRGTSLTIQCQVDSQVTMMFWYRQQPGQSLTLIATANQGSEATYESGFVIDKFPISRPNLTFSTLTVSNMSPEDSSIYLCSAADRNRYGYTFGSGTRLTVV.

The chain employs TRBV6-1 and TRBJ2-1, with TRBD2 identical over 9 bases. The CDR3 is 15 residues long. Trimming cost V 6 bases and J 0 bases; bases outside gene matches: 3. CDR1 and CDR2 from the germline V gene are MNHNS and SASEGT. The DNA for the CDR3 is TGTGCCAGCAGGCGGGAGGGCCACTCCTACAATGAGCAGTTCTTC. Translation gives CASRREGHSYNEQFF.

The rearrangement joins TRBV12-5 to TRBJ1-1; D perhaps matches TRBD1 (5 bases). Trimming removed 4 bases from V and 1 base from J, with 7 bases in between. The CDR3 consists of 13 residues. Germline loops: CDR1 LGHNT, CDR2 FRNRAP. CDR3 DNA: TGTGCTAGTGGTTCAGGACAGAACACTGAAGCTTTCTTT. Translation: CASGSGQNTEAFF.

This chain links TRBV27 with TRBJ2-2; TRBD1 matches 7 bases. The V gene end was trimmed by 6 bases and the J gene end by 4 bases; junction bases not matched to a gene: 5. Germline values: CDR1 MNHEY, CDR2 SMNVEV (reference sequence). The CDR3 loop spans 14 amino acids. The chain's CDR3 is CASSRDSGTGELFF. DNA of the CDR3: TGTGCCAGCAGCCGGGACAGCGGCACCGGGGAGCTGTTTTTT.

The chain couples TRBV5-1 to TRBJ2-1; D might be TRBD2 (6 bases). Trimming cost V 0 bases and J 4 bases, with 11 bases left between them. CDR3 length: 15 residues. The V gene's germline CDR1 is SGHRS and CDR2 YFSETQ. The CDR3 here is CASSLEGRTYNEQFF. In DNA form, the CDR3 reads TGCGCCAGCAGCTTGGAGGGGAGGACTTACAATGAGCAGTTCTTC.

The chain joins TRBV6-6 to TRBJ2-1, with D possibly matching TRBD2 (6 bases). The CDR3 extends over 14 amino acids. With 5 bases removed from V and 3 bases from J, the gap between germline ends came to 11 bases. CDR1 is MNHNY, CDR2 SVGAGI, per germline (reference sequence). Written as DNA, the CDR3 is TGTGCCAGCAGTCCAATAGCGGACTACAATGAGCAGTTCTTC. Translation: CASSPIADYNEQFF.

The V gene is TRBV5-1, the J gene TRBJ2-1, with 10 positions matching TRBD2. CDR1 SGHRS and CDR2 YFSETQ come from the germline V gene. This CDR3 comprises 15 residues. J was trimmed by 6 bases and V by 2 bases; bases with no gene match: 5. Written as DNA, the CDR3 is TGCGCCAGCAGCTTTAGTCTAGCGGGAGTCAATGAGCAGTTCTTC. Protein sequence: CASSFSLAGVNEQFF. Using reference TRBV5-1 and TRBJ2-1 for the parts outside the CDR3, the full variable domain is KAGVTQTPRYLIKTRGQQVTLSCSPISGHRSVSWYQQTPGQGLQFLFEYFSETQRNKGNFPGRFSGRQFSNSRSEMNVSTLELGDSALYLCASSFSLAGVNEQFFGPGTRLTVL.

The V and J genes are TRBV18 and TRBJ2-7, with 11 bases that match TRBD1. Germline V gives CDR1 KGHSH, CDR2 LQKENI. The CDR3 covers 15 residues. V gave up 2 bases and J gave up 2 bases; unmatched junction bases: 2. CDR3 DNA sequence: TGTGCCAGCTCACCAGGGACAGGGGGGACCTACGAGCAGTACTTC. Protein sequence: CASSPGTGGTYEQYF.

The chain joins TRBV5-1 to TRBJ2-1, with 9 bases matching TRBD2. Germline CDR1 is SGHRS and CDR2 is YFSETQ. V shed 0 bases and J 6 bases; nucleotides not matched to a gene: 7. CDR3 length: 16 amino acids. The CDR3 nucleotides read TGCGCCAGCAGCTTGGAGGCTAGCGGGACAATCAATGAGCAGTTCTTC. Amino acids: CASSLEASGTINEQFF.

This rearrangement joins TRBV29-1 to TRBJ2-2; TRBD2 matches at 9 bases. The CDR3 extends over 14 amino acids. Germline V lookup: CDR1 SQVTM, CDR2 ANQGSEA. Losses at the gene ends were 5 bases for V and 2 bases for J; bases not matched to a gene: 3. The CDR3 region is CSVRLAGNTGELFF. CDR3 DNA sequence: TGCAGCGTTCGGCTAGCGGGAAACACCGGGGAGCTGTTTTTT.

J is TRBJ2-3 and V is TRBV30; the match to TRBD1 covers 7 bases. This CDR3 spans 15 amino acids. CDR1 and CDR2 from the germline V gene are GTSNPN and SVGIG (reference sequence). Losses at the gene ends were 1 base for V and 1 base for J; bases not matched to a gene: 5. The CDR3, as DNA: TGTGCCTGGAGTGATAACAGGGGTGGCACAGATACGCAGTATTTT. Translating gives CAWSDNRGGTDTQYF.

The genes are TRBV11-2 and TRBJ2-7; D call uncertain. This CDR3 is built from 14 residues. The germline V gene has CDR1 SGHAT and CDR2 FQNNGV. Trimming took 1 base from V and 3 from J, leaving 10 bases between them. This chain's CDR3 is CASSLVRNSYEQYF. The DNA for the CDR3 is TGTGCCAGCAGCTTAGTACGTAATAGCTACGAGCAGTACTTC.

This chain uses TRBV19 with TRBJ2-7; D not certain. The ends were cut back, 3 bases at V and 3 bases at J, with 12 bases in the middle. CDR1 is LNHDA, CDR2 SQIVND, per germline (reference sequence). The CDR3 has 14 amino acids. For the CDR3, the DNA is TGTGCCAGTAGTATTTCGGCGGAAAGCTACGAGCAGTACTTC. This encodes CASSISAESYEQYF.